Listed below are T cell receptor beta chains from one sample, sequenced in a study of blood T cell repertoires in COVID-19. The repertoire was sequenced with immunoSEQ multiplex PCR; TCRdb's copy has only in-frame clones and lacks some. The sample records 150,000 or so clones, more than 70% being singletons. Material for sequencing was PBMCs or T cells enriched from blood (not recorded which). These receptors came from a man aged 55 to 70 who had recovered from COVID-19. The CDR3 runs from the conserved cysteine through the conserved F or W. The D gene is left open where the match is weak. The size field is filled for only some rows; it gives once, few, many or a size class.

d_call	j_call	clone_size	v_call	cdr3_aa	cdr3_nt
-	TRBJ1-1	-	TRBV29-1	CSVGGVDTEAFF	TGCAGCGTGGGGGGGGTGGACACTGAAGCTTTCTTT
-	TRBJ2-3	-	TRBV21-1	CASSNDQTDTATASTDTQYF	TGTGCCAGCAGCAACGACCAGACAGATACCGCGACAGCTAGCACAGATACGCAGTATTTT
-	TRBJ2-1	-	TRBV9	CASSGLKGEIDEQFF	TGTGCCAGCAGCGGATTAAAGGGAGAAATCGATGAGCAGTTCTTC
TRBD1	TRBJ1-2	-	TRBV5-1	CASSLLTGGLYGYTF	TGCGCCAGCAGCTTGTTGACAGGGGGTTTGTATGGCTACACCTTC
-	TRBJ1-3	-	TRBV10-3	CAISDSAGAGNTIYF	TGTGCCATCAGTGATTCAGCGGGGGCCGGAAACACCATATATTTT
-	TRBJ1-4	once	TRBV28	CASSLSRANEKLFF	TGTGCCAGCAGTTTATCCAGGGCTAATGAAAAACTGTTTTTT
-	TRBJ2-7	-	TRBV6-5	CASRRTPGLTYEQYF	TGTGCCAGCCGCCGAACGCCGGGACTTACCTACGAGCAGTACTTC
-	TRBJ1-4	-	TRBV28	CASRSRVATNEKLFF	TGTGCCAGCAGGAGCCGGGTCGCAACTAATGAAAAACTGTTTTTT
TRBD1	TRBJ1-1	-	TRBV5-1	CASSLEIGQGAGRNTEAFF	TGCGCCAGCAGCTTGGAAATCGGACAGGGGGCAGGTCGGAACACTGAAGCTTTCTTT
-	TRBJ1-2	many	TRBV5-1	CASSLALGEDGYTF	TGCGCCAGCAGCTTGGCCTTAGGGGAGGATGGCTACACCTTC
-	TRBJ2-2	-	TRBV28	CASRFSEQSGELFF	TGTGCCAGCAGGTTTTCTGAACAAAGCGGGGAGCTGTTTTTT
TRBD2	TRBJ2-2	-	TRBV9	CASSVLAGGPGELFF	TGTGCCAGCAGCGTTCTAGCGGGAGGGCCCGGGGAGCTGTTTTTT
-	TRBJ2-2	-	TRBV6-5	CASSPEYTGELFF	TGTGCCAGCAGTCCGGAGTACACCGGGGAGCTGTTTTTT
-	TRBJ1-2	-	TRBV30	CAWKGDLANYGYTF	TGTGCCTGGAAAGGGGATTTAGCTAACTATGGCTACACCTTC
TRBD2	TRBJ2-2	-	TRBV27	CASSLGGGISLTGELFF	TGTGCCAGCAGTTTAGGGGGAGGGATCAGCCTAACCGGGGAGCTGTTTTTT
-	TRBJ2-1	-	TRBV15	CATSRDFTGNNEQFF	TGTGCCACCAGCAGAGACTTCACGGGAAACAATGAGCAGTTCTTC
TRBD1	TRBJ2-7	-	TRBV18	CASSPKTGGYEQYF	TGTGCCAGCTCACCAAAGACAGGGGGCTACGAGCAGTACTTC
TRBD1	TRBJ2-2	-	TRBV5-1	CASSLGQGAGTGELFF	TGCGCCAGCAGCTTGGGACAGGGGGCTGGCACCGGGGAGCTGTTTTTT
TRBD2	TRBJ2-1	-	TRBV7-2	CASSVSGGVYNEQFF	TGTGCCAGCAGCGTTAGCGGGGGGGTCTACAATGAGCAGTTCTTC
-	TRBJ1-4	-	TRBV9	CASSVDGQPRGNEKLFF	TGTGCCAGCAGCGTAGACGGACAGCCCCGAGGAAATGAAAAACTGTTTTTT
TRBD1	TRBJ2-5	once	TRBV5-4	CASRVDRNQETQYF	TGTGCCAGCAGGGTGGACAGGAACCAAGAGACCCAGTACTTC
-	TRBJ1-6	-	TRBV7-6	CASSLEAGPDSPLHF	TGTGCCAGCAGCTTAGAGGCAGGGCCGGATTCACCCCTCCACTTT
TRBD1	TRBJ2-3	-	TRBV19	CASSLGQGEGTDTQYF	TGTGCCAGTAGTCTCGGACAGGGCGAGGGCACAGATACGCAGTATTTT
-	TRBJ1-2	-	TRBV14	CASSPTPTGGYTF	TGTGCCAGCAGCCCGACGCCGACGGGGGGCTACACCTTC
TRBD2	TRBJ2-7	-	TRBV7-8	CASSSSTSGSLRYEQYF	TGTGCCAGCAGCTCCTCCACTAGCGGGAGTTTGCGCTACGAGCAGTACTTC
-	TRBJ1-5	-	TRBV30	CAWSEGTLNKYSNQPQHF	TGTGCCTGGAGTGAAGGGACACTCAATAAATATAGCAATCAGCCCCAGCATTTT
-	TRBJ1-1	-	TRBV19	CASRDRLNTEAFF	TGTGCCAGTAGGGACAGATTGAACACTGAAGCTTTCTTT